Listed here are 29 T cell receptor beta chains from one sample, sequenced in a study of blood T cell repertoires in COVID-19. Generated by immunoSEQ multiplex PCR, the TCRdb table keeps only in-frame clones and is missing some. Of fewer than 200,000 clones listed, around four fifths are singletons. Sequenced input: PBMCs or T cells enriched from blood (not recorded which). The receptors originated from a woman between 45 and 65 years old who had recovered from COVID-19.

The chain's CDR3 is CASSVERGKADTQYF. CDR3 DNA: TGTGCCAGCAGCGTAGAAAGGGGGAAAGCAGATACGCAGTATTTT. V and J are TRBV9 and TRBJ2-3; TRBD1 might be the D (6 bases). V lost 0 bases and J 4 bases, leaving 12 bases between the germline ends. Germline CDR1 is SGDLS and CDR2 is YYNGEE. This CDR3 region has 15 residues.

The V and J genes are TRBV18 and TRBJ2-3, with D tentatively TRBD2 (5 bases). V lost 4 bases and J 6 bases, leaving 5 bases between the germline ends. CDR3 size: 11 residues. Germline values: CDR1 KGHSH, CDR2 LQKENI. CDR3 bases: TGTGCCAGCTCACTAGCGGATACGCAGTATTTT. Encoded protein: CASSLADTQYF.

The gene calls are TRBV28 and TRBJ1-2; 11 positions match TRBD1. The V gene end was trimmed by 3 bases and the J gene end by 4 bases; junction bases not matched to a gene: 4. CDR3 size: 15 residues. Germline loops: CDR1 MDHEN, CDR2 SYDVKM. In nucleotides, the CDR3 is TGTGCCAGCAGTTTGGGGACAGGGGGGCTCTATGGCTACACCTTC. It encodes CASSLGTGGLYGYTF.

This chain connects TRBV15 to TRBJ1-2, with D possibly being TRBD1 (5 bases). Germline lookup yields CDR1 LNHNV and CDR2 YYDKDF (reference sequence). Trimming shortened V by 0 bases and J by 7 bases, and 12 bases separated the two germline ends. The CDR3 contains 14 residues. The CDR3 region is CATSRDVGEGGYTF. CDR3 bases: TGTGCCACCAGCAGAGATGTAGGGGAGGGTGGCTACACCTTC. The entire variable domain, with the rest obtained from reference TRBV15 and TRBJ1-2, is as follows: DAMVIQNPRYQVTQFGKPVTLSCSQTLNHNVMYWYQQKSSQAPKLLFHYYDKDFNNEADTPDNFQSRRPNTSFCFLDIRSPGLGDTAMYLCATSRDVGEGGYTFGSGTRLTVV.

This sequence joins TRBV27 and TRBJ1-1; TRBD1 is a possible D gene (6 bases). This CDR3 contains 13 residues. Germline V gene data show CDR1 as MNHEY and CDR2 as SMNVEV (reference sequence). Trimming took off 8 bases at V and 2 bases at J, with 12 bases between the two ends. CDR3 DNA: TGTGCCAGCCGAGACAGGACTAACACTGAAGCTTTCTTT. It specifies CASRDRTNTEAFF.

The chain uses TRBV28 and TRBJ1-2, with unresolved D. V was clipped by 2 bases and J by 4 bases, with 8 bases between them. The CDR3 extends over 13 amino acids. The V gene's germline CDR1 is MDHEN and CDR2 SYDVKM. DNA of the CDR3: TGTGCCAGCAGTTTAGCCCAGGTCTATGGCTACACCTTC. It codes for CASSLAQVYGYTF.

This clone was detected only a few times. The rearrangement links TRBV21-1 to TRBJ2-2; TRBD2 is the table's D call and was not checked against the DNA. TRBV21-1 is a recognized pseudogene. This CDR3 has 15 residues. This CDR3 reads CASSTWRTPVGELFF. CDR3 in DNA: TGTGCCAGCAGCACGTGGAGGACCCCGGTAGGAGAGCTGTTTTTT.

The chain joins TRBV20-1 to TRBJ1-4; a weak D match, TRBD1 (5 bases). The germline CDR1 and CDR2 sequences are DFQATT and SNEGSKA (reference sequence). The CDR3 is 14 residues long. V was pared by 3 bases and J by 7 bases, with 15 bases between. The CDR3 loop is CSASHRGVREKLFF. For the CDR3, the DNA is TGCAGTGCTAGTCATCGGGGGGTACGTGAAAAACTGTTTTTT.

The chain carries TRBV5-4 and TRBJ2-2; 11 bases are a match to TRBD2. Germline loops: CDR1 SGHNT, CDR2 YYREEE (reference sequence). This CDR3 is built from 16 residues. V lost 1 base, J lost 7 bases, and 6 bases stayed unmatched. The CDR3 reads CASSLTSGRKGGELFF. CDR3 DNA sequence: TGTGCCAGCAGCTTGACTAGCGGGAGAAAGGGCGGGGAGCTGTTTTTT.

In its sample, this clone was seen a few times. The chain links TRBV6-2 or TRBV6-3 to TRBJ1-1, with D possibly being TRBD1 (5 bases). The V gene lost 6 bases and the J gene lost 8 bases, with 16 bases spanning the gap. This CDR3 is 13 amino acids long. The V gene's germline CDR1 is MNHEY and CDR2 SVGEGT. The CDR3 sequence is CASSPIRGGEAFF. The CDR3 nucleotides read TGTGCCAGCAGCCCTATCCGTGGGGGGGAAGCTTTCTTT.

The chain joins TRBV7-9 to TRBJ2-3, with 8 nucleotides matching TRBD2. CDR3 length: 15 amino acids. Germline V gene sequence: CDR1 SEHNR, CDR2 FQNEAQ (reference sequence). V gave up 5 bases and J gave up 3 bases; unmatched junction bases: 7. The CDR3 region has the DNA TGTGCCAGCAGCGTTACTAGCGGAAGAACAGATACGCAGTATTTT. This codes for CASSVTSGRTDTQYF.

The genes are TRBV14 and TRBJ2-1, with D perhaps matching TRBD2 (5 bases). Trimming took off 4 bases at V and 3 bases at J, with 16 bases between the two ends. CDR3 length: 16 amino acids. Looked up from germline, CDR1 is SGHDN and CDR2 is FVKESK. The CDR3 DNA is TGTGCCAGCAGCCCACCTGGCGGCGGGTACTACAATGAGCAGTTCTTC. This codes for CASSPPGGGYYNEQFF.

The V gene is TRBV28, the J gene TRBJ1-3; 8 bases map to TRBD1. Germline V lookup: CDR1 MDHEN, CDR2 SYDVKM. The CDR3 runs to 16 residues. V was clipped by 7 bases and J by 0 bases; unmatched bases: 8. This CDR3 is CASTDTGQASGNTIYF. The CDR3 DNA is TGTGCCAGCACCGACACGGGACAGGCCTCTGGAAACACCATATATTTT.

This chain uses TRBV7-9 with TRBJ1-5; D possibly corresponds to TRBD1 (5 bases). CDR3 length: 14 amino acids. Per the germline V gene, CDR1 is SEHNR and CDR2 is FQNEAQ (reference sequence). Trimming stripped 6 bases from V and 4 bases from J, with 13 bases between. The CDR3 DNA reads as TGTGCCAGCAGGCGGGACGGCTCTAATCAGCCCCAGCATTTT. This sequence encodes CASRRDGSNQPQHF.

The V gene is TRBV5-4, the J gene TRBJ1-1, with TRBD1 matching over 11 bases. Per the germline V gene, CDR1 is SGHNT and CDR2 is YYREEE (reference sequence). V shed 2 bases, J shed 1 base, and the junction held 7 bases outside the gene matches. The CDR3 has 17 amino acids. CDR3 region: CASSFRTGGAGNTEAFF. The CDR3, as DNA: TGTGCCAGCAGCTTCCGGACAGGGGGCGCGGGGAACACTGAAGCTTTCTTT.

The chain has TRBV10-3 and TRBJ2-1, with 15 bases lining up with TRBD2. J lost 8 bases, V lost 2 bases, and 1 base had no gene match. The CDR3 runs 15 residues. Germline CDR1 reads ENHRY; CDR2 reads SYGVKD. The CDR3 protein is CAISEGLAGGDEQFF. Written as DNA, the CDR3 is TGTGCCATCAGTGAGGGACTAGCGGGAGGGGATGAGCAGTTCTTC.

This chain uses TRBV5-6 with TRBJ1-6; D is unclear. V was pared by 4 bases and J by 8 bases, with 10 bases between. CDR1 is SGHDT, CDR2 YYEEEE, per germline. CDR3 length: 13 residues. The CDR3 coding sequence is TGTGCCAGCAGCCCCGGGAGGGATTCACCCCTCCACTTT. Protein product: CASSPGRDSPLHF.

This sequence joins TRBV7-2 and TRBJ1-4, with D tentatively TRBD1 (5 bases). Trimming stripped 6 bases from V and 4 bases from J, with 18 bases between. This CDR3 comprises 16 residues. CDR1 is SGHTA and CDR2 is FQGNSA in the germline V gene. The chain's CDR3 is CASSLREGQGNEKLFF. CDR3 DNA: TGTGCCAGCAGTCTTAGGGAAGGGCAGGGTAATGAAAAACTGTTTTTT.

The rearrangement uses TRBV10-3 and TRBJ2-5; 11 nucleotides match TRBD2. Germline loops: CDR1 ENHRY, CDR2 SYGVKD. J lost 4 bases, V lost 5 bases, and 3 bases had no gene match. The CDR3 contains 14 residues. CDR3 sequence (DNA): TGTGCCATCAGTAACACTAGCGGGAGAGAGACCCAGTACTTC. It encodes CAISNTSGRETQYF.

The chain couples TRBV5-1 to TRBJ2-2, with D maybe TRBD1 (5 bases). CDR1 and CDR2 (germline): SGHRS, YFSETQ. This CDR3 has 14 residues. V was cut by 6 bases and J by 9 bases, with 18 bases left in between. The CDR3 reads CASTPGADSRELFF. The CDR3 DNA reads as TGCGCCAGCACCCCTGGGGCGGATAGCCGGGAGCTGTTTTTT.

This clone has a handful of counts. The V and J genes are TRBV27 and TRBJ1-2; TRBD1 matches 7 bases. J was trimmed by 2 bases and V by 3 bases; bases with no gene match: 9. The CDR3 loop spans 16 amino acids. Per the germline V gene, CDR1 is MNHEY and CDR2 is SMNVEV (reference sequence). The CDR3 loop reads CASSFDRETGNYGYTF. CDR3 bases: TGTGCCAGCAGTTTCGACAGGGAGACGGGAAACTATGGCTACACCTTC.

V usage is TRBV28 and J usage is TRBJ1-1; D is perhaps TRBD1 (5 bases). The CDR3 runs to 13 residues. From germline, CDR1 is MDHEN and CDR2 SYDVKM. Trimming removed 8 bases from V and 1 base from J, with 11 bases in between. In DNA form, the CDR3 reads TGTGCCAGCTTTACGGGGGGGAACACTGAAGCTTTCTTT. Translated, it gives CASFTGGNTEAFF.

This chain links TRBV5-1 with TRBJ2-5, with D possibly being TRBD1 (6 bases). The CDR3 has 13 residues. Germline V gene sequence: CDR1 SGHRS, CDR2 YFSETQ. Between the trimmed V and J ends, which lost 3 bases and 5 bases, there was a span of 11 bases. The CDR3 protein is CASSSGAVETQYF. CDR3 DNA sequence: TGCGCCAGCAGCTCAGGGGCCGTGGAGACCCAGTACTTC.

The V gene is TRBV5-1, the J gene TRBJ2-1; a weak D match, TRBD1 (6 bases). CDR1 and CDR2 (germline): SGHRS, YFSETQ. Trimming left V 0 bases short and J 10 bases short, with 17 bases between. The CDR3 totals 15 residues. The CDR3 region has the DNA TGCGCCAGCAGCTTGGACGGACAGAACAGACGGGAGCAGTTCTTC. It encodes CASSLDGQNRREQFF. The variable domain in full, with the rest retrieved from reference TRBV5-1 and TRBJ2-1, is KAGVTQTPRYLIKTRGQQVTLSCSPISGHRSVSWYQQTPGQGLQFLFEYFSETQRNKGNFPGRFSGRQFSNSRSEMNVSTLELGDSALYLCASSLDGQNRREQFFGPGTRLTVL.

This clone was found a few times. The V call is TRBV7-7, the J call TRBJ2-3; 10 nucleotides align to TRBD2. Looked up from germline, CDR1 is SSHAT and CDR2 is FNYEAQ (reference sequence). CDR3 length: 17 amino acids. The V segment lost 2 bases and the J segment 3 bases; nucleotides outside the gene matches: 8. CDR3 amino acids: CASSLLPSGRETDTQYF. The CDR3 DNA sequence: TGTGCCAGCAGCTTACTTCCTAGCGGGAGAGAGACAGATACGCAGTATTTT.

This chain uses TRBV29-1 with TRBJ2-1, with TRBD2 matching 8 bases. CDR1 and CDR2 (germline): SQVTM, ANQGSEA. V lost 7 bases and J lost 5; bases outside the gene matches: 10. The length of the CDR3 is 14 residues. The CDR3 reads CSGKRESLHNEQFF. The CDR3 bases are TGCAGCGGAAAGCGGGAGTCTCTCCACAATGAGCAGTTCTTC.

V gene TRBV24-1 combines with J gene TRBJ1-2; D is unresolved. The CDR3 contains 15 residues. The V end was cut by 0 bases, the J end by 8 bases, with 15 bases between. Germline assignment: CDR1 KGHDR and CDR2 SFDVKD. CDR3 DNA: TGTGCCACCAGTGATTTGTCGGGATCGAACTGGGGCTACACCTTC. Translated: CATSDLSGSNWGYTF.

The chain combines TRBV11-1 with TRBJ2-2; 9 bases line up with TRBD1. Trimming removed 6 bases from V and 1 base from J; junction bases left unmatched: 6. In germline, CDR1 is SGHAT, CDR2 FQDESV (reference sequence). CDR3 length: 16 amino acids. The chain's CDR3 is CASRPTGGLNTGELFF. In nucleotides, the CDR3 is TGTGCCAGCAGGCCTACAGGGGGCCTGAACACCGGGGAGCTGTTTTTT.

This clone appeared once. The chain links TRBV5-1 to TRBJ2-5; TRBD2 might be the D (7 bases). The length of the CDR3 is 14 residues. Germline-derived CDR1 and CDR2 are SGHRS and YFSETQ. The ends were cut back, 2 bases at V and 2 bases at J, with 10 bases in the middle. The CDR3 protein is CASSFGGPQETQYF. The CDR3 DNA follows: TGCGCCAGCAGCTTCGGGGGGCCTCAAGAGACCCAGTACTTC.